This TCR beta chain was documented in a study of blood T cell repertoires in COVID-19. Sequencing used immunoSEQ multiplex PCR; TCRdb keeps in-frame clones, though not all of them. The sample shows 61,000 or so clones, around nine tenths of them seen only once. V lost 1 base and J 10 bases, leaving 9 bases between the germline ends. Germline values: CDR1 SGHNT, CDR2 YYREEE (reference sequence). The CDR3 runs to 12 residues. The chain uses TRBV5-4 and TRBJ2-1; D is ambiguous. This receptor was identified in a woman of 80 years or more with active COVID-19. The sequencing input was peripheral blood. The DNA of the CDR3 is TGTGCCAGCAGCTTGAAAGGAGAGGAGCAGTTCTTC. This codes for CASSLKGEEQFF.